This T cell receptor (beta chain) was observed in a study of cytomegalovirus exposure and HLA in healthy donors. Findings of the study overall: HLA alleles showed associations with 15,000 to 20,000 TCR beta sequences in a later analysis, at a 0.05 false discovery rate. About 87% or about 30% of the time was how often most TCR beta V segments were productive, according to an earlier analysis.

Trimming took 6 bases from V and 5 from J; bases not matched to a gene: 5. The germline gives CDR1 ENHRY, CDR2 SYGVKD. The CDR3 length is 13 residues. It was with 60 Vbeta and 13 Jbeta primers that the PCR ran. Assay used: immunoSEQ multiplex PCR; TCRdb lists only in-frame clones, some missing. Of some 160,000 clones listed, 76% were seen once; the top ten hold around 2%. In regard to this clone: Its antigen is undetermined.

Sequenced: PBMCs. This receptor was identified in a woman in her thirties or forties in good health and CMV-seronegative. V usage is TRBV10-3 and J usage is TRBJ1-1, with TRBD1 matching over 8 bases. This chain's CDR3 is CAIRPGGETEAFF. The CDR3 coding sequence is TGTGCCATCAGGCCAGGGGGCGAGACTGAAGCTTTCTTT.